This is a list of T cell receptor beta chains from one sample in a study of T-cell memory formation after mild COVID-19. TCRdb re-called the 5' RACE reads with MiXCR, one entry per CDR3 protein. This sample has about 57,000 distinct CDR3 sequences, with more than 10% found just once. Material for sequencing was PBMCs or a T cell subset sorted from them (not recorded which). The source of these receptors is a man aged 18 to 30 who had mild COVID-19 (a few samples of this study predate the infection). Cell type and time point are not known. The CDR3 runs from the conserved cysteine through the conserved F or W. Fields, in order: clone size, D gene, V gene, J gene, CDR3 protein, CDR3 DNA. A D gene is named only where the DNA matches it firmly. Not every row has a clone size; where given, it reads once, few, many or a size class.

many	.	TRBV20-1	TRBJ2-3	CSASEGDARGTSTDTQYF	TGCAGTGCTAGCGAGGGTGACGCCAGGGGAACTAGCACAGATACGCAGTATTTT
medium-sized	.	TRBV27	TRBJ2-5	CASSLDSTQETQYF	TGTGCCAGCAGTTTAGACAGCACACAAGAGACCCAGTACTTC
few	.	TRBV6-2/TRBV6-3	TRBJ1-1	CASTYQAGYTEAFF	TGTGCCAGCACCTACCAGGCGGGGTACACTGAAGCTTTCTTT
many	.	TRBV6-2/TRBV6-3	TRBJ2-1	CARDAREQFF	TGTGCCAGGGACGCTCGCGAGCAGTTCTTC
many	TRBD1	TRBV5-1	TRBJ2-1	CASSFGQGEDEQFF	TGCGCCAGCAGCTTCGGACAGGGGGAGGATGAGCAGTTCTTC
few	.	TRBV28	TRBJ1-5	CASRQGGGQPQHF	TGTGCCAGCAGACAGGGTGGGGGTCAGCCCCAGCATTTT
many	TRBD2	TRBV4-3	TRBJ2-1	CASSPGTSGYNEQFF	TGCGCCAGCAGCCCCGGGACTAGCGGCTACAATGAGCAGTTCTTC
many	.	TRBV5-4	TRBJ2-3	CASHRGTDTQYF	TGTGCCAGCCACAGGGGCACAGATACGCAGTATTTT
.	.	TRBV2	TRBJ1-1	CDSSESSVGTEAFF	TGTGACAGCAGTGAGAGCAGTGTGGGGACTGAAGCTTTCTTT
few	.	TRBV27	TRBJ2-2	CASSLQITGELFF	TGTGCCAGCAGTTTACAGATCACCGGGGAGCTGTTTTTT
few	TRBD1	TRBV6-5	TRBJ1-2	CASIDLQGPGQGYTF	TGTGCCAGCATCGACCTACAGGGGCCGGGACAAGGCTACACCTTC
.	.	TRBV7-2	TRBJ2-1	CASSLGASPYNEQFF	TGTGCCAGCAGCTTAGGAGCTAGCCCATACAATGAGCAGTTCTTC
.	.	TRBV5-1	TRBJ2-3	CATEGEGTDTQYF	TGCGCCACCGAGGGGGAGGGGACAGATACGCAGTATTTT
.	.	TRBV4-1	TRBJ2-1	CASSQVVGGEQFF	TGCGCCAGCAGCCAGGTGGTGGGCGGTGAGCAGTTCTTC
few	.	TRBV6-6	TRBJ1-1	CASQWDYTEAFF	TGTGCCAGCCAGTGGGATTACACTGAAGCTTTCTTT
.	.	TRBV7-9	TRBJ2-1	CASSLTDVNEQFF	TGTGCCAGCAGCTTAACTGACGTCAATGAGCAGTTCTTC
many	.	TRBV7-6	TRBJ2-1	CASSLQDARDRFF	TGTGCCAGCAGCTTACAGGACGCCAGGGATCGGTTCTTC
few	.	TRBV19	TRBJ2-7	CASSRGDGGDEQYF	TGTGCCAGTAGTCGTGGGGACGGTGGCGACGAGCAGTACTTC
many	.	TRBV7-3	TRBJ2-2	CASSTDTGELFF	TGTGCCAGCAGCACTGACACCGGGGAGCTGTTTTTT
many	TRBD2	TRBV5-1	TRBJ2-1	CASSAGTSGGTYKFF	TGCGCCAGCAGCGCTGGGACTAGCGGGGGGACATACAAGTTCTTC
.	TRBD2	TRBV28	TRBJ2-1	CASSQLGAGGLMKNYNEQFF	TGTGCCAGCAGTCAACTTGGTGCGGGGGGACTAATGAAGAACTACAATGAGCAGTTCTTC
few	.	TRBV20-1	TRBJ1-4	CSARRATATNEKLFF	TGCAGTGCTAGGCGGGCAACCGCAACTAATGAAAAACTGTTTTTT
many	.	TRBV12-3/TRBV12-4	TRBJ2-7	CASSLEIEQYF	TGTGCCAGCAGTTTGGAGATCGAGCAGTACTTC
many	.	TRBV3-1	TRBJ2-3	CASSLRGPDTQYF	TGTGCCAGCAGCCTGAGAGGGCCGGATACGCAGTATTTT
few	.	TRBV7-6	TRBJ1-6	CASSPQSSYNSPLHF	TGTGCCAGCAGCCCCCAGAGCTCCTATAATTCACCCCTCCACTTT
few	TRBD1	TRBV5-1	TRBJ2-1	CASSGQGAAYNEQFF	TGCGCCAGCAGCGGACAGGGGGCGGCCTACAATGAGCAGTTCTTC
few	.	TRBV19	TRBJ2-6	CASRAQSSGANVLTF	TGTGCCAGCCGCGCTCAGAGCTCTGGGGCCAACGTCCTGACTTTC
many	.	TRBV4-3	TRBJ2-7	CASSQDWDPTYEQYF	TGCGCCAGCAGCCAAGACTGGGACCCCACCTACGAGCAGTACTTC
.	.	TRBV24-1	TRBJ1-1	CATRNRVGTEAFF	TGTGCCACCAGAAACAGGGTGGGCACTGAAGCTTTCTTT
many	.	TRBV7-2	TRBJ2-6	CASSWQVLPGNVLTF	TGTGCCAGCAGCTGGCAGGTCCTTCCCGGCAACGTCCTGACTTTC
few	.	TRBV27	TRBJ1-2	CASSPTGPRGGYTF	TGTGCCAGCAGTCCGACAGGTCCCCGGGGTGGCTACACCTTC
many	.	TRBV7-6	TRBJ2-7	CASSLKAVNYEQYF	TGTGCCAGCAGCTTAAAAGCGGTCAACTACGAGCAGTACTTC
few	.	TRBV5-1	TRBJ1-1	CASSLTGLNTEAFF	TGCGCCAGCAGCTTAACAGGGTTGAACACTGAAGCTTTCTTT
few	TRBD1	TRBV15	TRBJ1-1	CASKPGQGIMNTEAFF	TGTGCCTCCAAGCCGGGACAGGGGATCATGAACACTGAAGCTTTCTTT
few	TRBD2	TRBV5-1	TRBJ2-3	CASSLWASGGRDTQYF	TGCGCCAGCAGCTTGTGGGCTAGCGGGGGTCGAGATACGCAGTATTTT
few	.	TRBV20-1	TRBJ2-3	CSADRRGDTQYF	TGCAGTGCTGATAGAAGGGGCGATACGCAGTATTTT
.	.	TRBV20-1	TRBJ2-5	CSARQDDQETQYF	TGCAGTGCTAGACAGGATGACCAAGAGACCCAGTACTTC
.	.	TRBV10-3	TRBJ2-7	CAISESSGSYEQYF	TGTGCCATCAGTGAGTCTAGCGGATCCTACGAGCAGTACTTC
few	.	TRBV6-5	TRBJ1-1	CASGYGLGTEAFF	TGTGCCAGCGGATATGGGCTGGGAACTGAAGCTTTCTTT